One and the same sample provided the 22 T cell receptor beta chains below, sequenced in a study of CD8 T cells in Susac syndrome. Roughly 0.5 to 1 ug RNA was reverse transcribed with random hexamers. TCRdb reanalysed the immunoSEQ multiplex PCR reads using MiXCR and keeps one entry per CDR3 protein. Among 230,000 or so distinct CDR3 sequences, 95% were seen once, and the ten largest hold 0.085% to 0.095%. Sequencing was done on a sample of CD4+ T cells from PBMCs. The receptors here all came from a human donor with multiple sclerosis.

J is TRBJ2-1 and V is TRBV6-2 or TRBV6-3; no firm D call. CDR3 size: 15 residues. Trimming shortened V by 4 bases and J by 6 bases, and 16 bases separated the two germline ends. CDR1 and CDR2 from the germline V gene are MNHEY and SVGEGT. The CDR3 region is CASSLHYRGGNEQFF. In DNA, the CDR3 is TGTGCCAGCAGTTTACATTACAGAGGCGGCAATGAGCAGTTCTTC.

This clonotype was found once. The CDR3 DNA reads as TGCGCCAGCAGTCTCAAGTTGACAGGCTCCTACAATGAGCAGTTCTTC. It is translated as CASSLKLTGSYNEQFF. V and J are TRBV10-2 and TRBJ2-1; tentatively, D is TRBD1 (6 bases). The CDR3 sequence is 16 residues long. Germline loops: CDR1 WSHSY, CDR2 SAAADI. V gave up 5 bases and J gave up 0 bases, with 14 bases separating them.

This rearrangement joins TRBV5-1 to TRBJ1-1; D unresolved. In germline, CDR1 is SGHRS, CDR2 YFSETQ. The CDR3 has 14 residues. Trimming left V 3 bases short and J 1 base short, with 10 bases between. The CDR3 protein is CASSSSGRNTEAFF. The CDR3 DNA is TGCGCCAGCAGCTCCTCAGGACGGAACACTGAAGCTTTCTTT.

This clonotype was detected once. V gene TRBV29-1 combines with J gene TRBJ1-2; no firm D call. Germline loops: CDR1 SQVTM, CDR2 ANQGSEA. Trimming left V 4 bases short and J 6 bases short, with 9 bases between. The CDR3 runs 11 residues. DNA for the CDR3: TGCAGCGTTGCTGAAAACCATGGCTACACCTTC. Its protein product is CSVAENHGYTF.

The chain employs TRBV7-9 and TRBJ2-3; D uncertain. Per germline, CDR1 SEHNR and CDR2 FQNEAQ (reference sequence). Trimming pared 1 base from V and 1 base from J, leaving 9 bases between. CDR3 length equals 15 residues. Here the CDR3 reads CASSLGGMGTDTQYF. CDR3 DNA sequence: TGTGCCAGCAGCTTAGGGGGAATGGGCACAGATACGCAGTATTTT.

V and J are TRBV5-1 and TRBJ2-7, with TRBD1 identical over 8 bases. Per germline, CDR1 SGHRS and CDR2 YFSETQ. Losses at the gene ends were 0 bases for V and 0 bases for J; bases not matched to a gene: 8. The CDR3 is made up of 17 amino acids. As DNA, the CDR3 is TGCGCCAGCAGCTTGGTAGCCCCCGGACAGGGCTCCTACGAGCAGTACTTC. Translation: CASSLVAPGQGSYEQYF. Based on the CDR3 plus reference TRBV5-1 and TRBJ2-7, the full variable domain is KAGVTQTPRYLIKTRGQQVTLSCSPISGHRSVSWYQQTPGQGLQFLFEYFSETQRNKGNFPGRFSGRQFSNSRSEMNVSTLELGDSALYLCASSLVAPGQGSYEQYFGPGTRLTVT.

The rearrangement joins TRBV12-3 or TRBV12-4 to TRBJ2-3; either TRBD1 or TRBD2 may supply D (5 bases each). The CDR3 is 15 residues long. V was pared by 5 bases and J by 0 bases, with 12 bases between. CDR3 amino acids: CASSPTWGSTDTQYF. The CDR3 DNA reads TGTGCCAGCAGTCCGACCTGGGGGAGCACAGATACGCAGTATTTT.

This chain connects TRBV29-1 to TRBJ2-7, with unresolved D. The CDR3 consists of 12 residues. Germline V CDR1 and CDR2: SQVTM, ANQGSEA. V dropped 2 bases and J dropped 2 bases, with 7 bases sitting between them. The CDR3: CSVELATYEQYF. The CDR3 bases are TGCAGCGTTGAACTTGCCACCTACGAGCAGTACTTC.

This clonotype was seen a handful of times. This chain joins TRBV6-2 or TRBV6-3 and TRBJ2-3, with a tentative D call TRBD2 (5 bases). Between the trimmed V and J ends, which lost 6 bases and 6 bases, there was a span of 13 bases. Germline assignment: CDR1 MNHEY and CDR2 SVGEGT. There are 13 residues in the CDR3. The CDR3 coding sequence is TGTGCCAGCAGGGACTGGTCCACCGATACGCAGTATTTT. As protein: CASRDWSTDTQYF.

The CDR3 spells CASSVLGENMNTEAFF. The CDR3 DNA reads as TGTGCCAGCTCAGTACTGGGAGAGAACATGAACACTGAAGCTTTCTTT. The J gene is TRBJ1-1, the V gene TRBV18, with D hard to call. CDR1 KGHSH and CDR2 LQKENI come from the germline V gene. The CDR3 has 16 residues. V lost 5 bases, J lost 0 bases, and 16 bases lay in between.

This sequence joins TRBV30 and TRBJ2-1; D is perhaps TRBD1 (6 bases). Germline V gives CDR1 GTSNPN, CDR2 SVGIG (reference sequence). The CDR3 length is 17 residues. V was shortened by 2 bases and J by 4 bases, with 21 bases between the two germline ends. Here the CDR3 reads CAWSPASSGRGYNEQFF. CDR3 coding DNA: TGTGCCTGGAGTCCTGCGAGCTCGGGCAGGGGATACAATGAGCAGTTCTTC.

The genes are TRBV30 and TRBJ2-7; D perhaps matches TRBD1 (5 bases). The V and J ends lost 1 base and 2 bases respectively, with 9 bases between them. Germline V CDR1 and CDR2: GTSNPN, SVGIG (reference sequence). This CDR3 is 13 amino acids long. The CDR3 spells CAWSGQRPYEQYF. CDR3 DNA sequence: TGTGCCTGGAGTGGACAGAGACCCTACGAGCAGTACTTC. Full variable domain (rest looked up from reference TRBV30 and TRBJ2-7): SQTIHQWPATLVQPVGSPLSLECTVEGTSNPNLYWYRQAAGRGLQLLFYSVGIGQISSEVPQNLSASRPQDRQFILSSKKLLLSDSGFYLCAWSGQRPYEQYFGPGTRLTVT.

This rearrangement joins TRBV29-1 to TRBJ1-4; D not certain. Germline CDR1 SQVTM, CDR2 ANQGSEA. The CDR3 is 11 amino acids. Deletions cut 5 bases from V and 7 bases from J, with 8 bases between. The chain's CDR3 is CSVRPGEKLFF. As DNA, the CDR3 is TGCAGCGTTCGGCCGGGTGAAAAACTGTTTTTT.

CDR3: CASSGRGNYEQYF. CDR3 DNA sequence: TGTGCCAGCAGTGGGCGGGGGAACTACGAGCAGTACTTC. The chain recombines TRBV27 with TRBJ2-7; TRBD2 agrees at 7 bases. The CDR3 sequence is 13 residues long. CDR1 is MNHEY, CDR2 SMNVEV, per germline (reference sequence). The V gene end was trimmed by 5 bases and the J gene end by 3 bases; junction bases not matched to a gene: 4.

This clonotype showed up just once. CDR3 amino acids: CASRETAPTDTQYF. The CDR3 region has the DNA TGTGCCAGTAGGGAGACGGCTCCCACAGATACGCAGTATTTT. The genes are TRBV19 and TRBJ2-3; unclear D gene. CDR1 and CDR2 (germline): LNHDA, SQIVND (reference sequence). Trimming pared 6 bases from V and 2 bases from J, leaving 12 bases between. This CDR3 spans 14 amino acids.

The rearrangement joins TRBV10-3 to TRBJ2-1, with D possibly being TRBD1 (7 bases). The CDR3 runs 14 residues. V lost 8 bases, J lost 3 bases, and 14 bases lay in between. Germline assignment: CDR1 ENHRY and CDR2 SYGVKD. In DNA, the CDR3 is TGTGCCATCGGGGAGGACAGGCTCTACAATGAGCAGTTCTTC. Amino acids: CAIGEDRLYNEQFF.

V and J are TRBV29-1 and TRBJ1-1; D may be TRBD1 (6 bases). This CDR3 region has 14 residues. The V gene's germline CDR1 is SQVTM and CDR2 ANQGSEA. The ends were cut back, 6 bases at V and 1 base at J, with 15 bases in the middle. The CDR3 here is CSVRGGIENTEAFF. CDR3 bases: TGCAGCGTCCGAGGGGGAATAGAGAACACTGAAGCTTTCTTT.

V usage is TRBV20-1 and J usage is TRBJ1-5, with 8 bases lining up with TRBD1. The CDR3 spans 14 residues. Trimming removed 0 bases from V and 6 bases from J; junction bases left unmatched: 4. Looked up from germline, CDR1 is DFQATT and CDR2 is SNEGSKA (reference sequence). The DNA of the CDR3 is TGCAGTGCTAGAGATACCAGGGGGCTTCAGCCCCAGCATTTT. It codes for CSARDTRGLQPQHF.

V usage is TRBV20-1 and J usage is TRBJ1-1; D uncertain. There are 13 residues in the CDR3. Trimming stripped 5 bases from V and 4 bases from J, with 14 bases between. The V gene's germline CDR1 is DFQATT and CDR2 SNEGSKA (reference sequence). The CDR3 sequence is CSADHAGSTEAFF. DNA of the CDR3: TGCAGTGCTGACCACGCTGGGAGCACTGAAGCTTTCTTT.

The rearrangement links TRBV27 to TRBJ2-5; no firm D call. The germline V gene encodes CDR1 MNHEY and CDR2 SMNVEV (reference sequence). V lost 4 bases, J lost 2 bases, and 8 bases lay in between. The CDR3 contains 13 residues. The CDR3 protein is CASSWSGQETQYF. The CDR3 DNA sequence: TGTGCCAGCAGTTGGTCGGGTCAAGAGACCCAGTACTTC.

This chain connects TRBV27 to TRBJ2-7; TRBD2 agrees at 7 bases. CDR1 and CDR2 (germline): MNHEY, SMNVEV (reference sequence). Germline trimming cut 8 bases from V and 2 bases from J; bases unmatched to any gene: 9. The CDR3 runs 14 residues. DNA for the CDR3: TGTGCCAGCCGCCCCCTAGCGGAGACCTACGAGCAGTACTTC. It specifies CASRPLAETYEQYF.

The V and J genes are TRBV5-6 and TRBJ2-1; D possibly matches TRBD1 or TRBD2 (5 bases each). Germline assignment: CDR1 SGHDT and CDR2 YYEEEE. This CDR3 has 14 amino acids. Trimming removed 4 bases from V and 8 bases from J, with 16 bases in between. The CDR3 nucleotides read TGTGCCAGCAGCCCCCGGTGGGGGTCGGATGAGCAGTTCTTC. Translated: CASSPRWGSDEQFF.